The entry below gives a single TCR beta chain sequence along with its context. Genomic DNA belonging to each subset was distributed in equal measure over several immunoSEQ plates. Assay: immunoSEQ multiplex PCR; the TCRdb copy retains only in-frame clones and omits some. The sample lists approximately 840,000 clones; 96% were seen once. Naivety among CD8 cells was defined by CD45RO negativity and positive CCR7 selection, thereby excluding terminally differentiated effector memory CD45RA+ cells. Unmatched junction bases numbered 4, after V lost 1 base and J lost 5 bases. Germline loops: CDR1 MGHRA, CDR2 YSYEKL. This CDR3 is built from 15 residues. The data stem from a study of shared clonotypes between healthy human individuals.

The chain recombines TRBV4-1 with TRBJ1-5; 8 positions agree with TRBD1. The source material was naive CD8+ T cells sorted from blood. The sequence derives from a man younger than 40 in good health. This CDR3 reads CASSQGTGRDQPQHF. The CDR3 bases are TGCGCCAGCAGCCAAGGGACAGGGAGGGATCAGCCCCAGCATTTT.